This TCR beta chain originates from a study of CDR3 diversity in severe acne. This clonotype came up many times. TCRdb processed the PCR reads anew with MiXCR; each CDR3 protein has one entry. The top ten hold roughly a tenth of the sample, which has approximately 90,000 distinct CDR3 sequences, roughly half seen once. The germline V gene has CDR1 SEHNR and CDR2 FQNEAQ (reference sequence). The V and J ends lost 3 bases and 8 bases respectively, with 16 bases between them. This CDR3 region has 15 residues. The source material was blood. The V gene is TRBV7-9, the J gene TRBJ1-4; no definite D call. This receptor was obtained from a male donor in good health, serving as a control. CDR3 DNA sequence: TGTGCCAGCAGCTTCTCTTTGGGCCCGGGGGAAAAACTGTTTTTT. Translation gives CASSFSLGPGEKLFF.